This T cell receptor beta chain was documented in a study of regulatory T cells in long-lasting Graves disease. This clonotype appeared a few times. The V segment lost 5 bases and the J segment 3 bases; nucleotides outside the gene matches: 5. Per the germline V gene, CDR1 is KGHDR and CDR2 is SFDVKD. The CDR3 spans 15 residues. Stated time point: newly diagnosed GD, antithyroid drugs for less than 3 months. Scientists built the TCR library using RNA that was extracted from PBMCs. Assembly of TCR beta libraries relied on iRepertoire HTBI primers together with Arm-PCR of CDR3 regions. TCRdb reanalysed the multiplex PCR reads using MiXCR and keeps one entry per CDR3 protein. The data contain roughly 350,000 distinct CDR3 sequences, approximately 16% of them singletons. Separately, the same data were catalogued under a study of T cells in Graves' hyperthyroidism and ophthalmopathy.

The specimen comprised peripheral blood mononuclear cells (PBMCs), sampled at new diagnosis, from a patient treated with antithyroid drugs. The source is a middle-aged man with Graves disease. This chain links TRBV24-1 with TRBJ2-7; 11 nucleotides align to TRBD1. The CDR3 DNA sequence: TGTGCCACCAGTGGCGGACAGGGGGCGGGCTACGAGCAGTACTTC. The encoded protein is CATSGGQGAGYEQYF.